The 7 T cell receptor beta chains given below trace back to one sample, sequenced in a study of vaccination and CD4 T cells after COVID-19. The Oncomine TCR Beta short-read assay sequenced DNA from cultured CD4+ T cells. TCRdb fed the PCR reads into MiXCR, producing one record per CDR3 protein. The sample includes 3,500 to 4,500 distinct CDR3 sequences, roughly 25% of them seen just once. This sample's treatment: 10-day PBMC culture with coronavirus spike peptide pools or control peptides (ViraFEST assay). The unexposed donor gave CD4+ T cells before the COVID-19 pandemic (2011-2018). What these receptors recognize is not known. Sequences were obtained from CD4+ T cells from blood, cultured in vitro. The receptors were gathered from a human donor in good health.

In this sample, this clonotype turned up a few times. V gene TRBV9 combines with J gene TRBJ2-1; D is possibly TRBD1 or TRBD2 (6 bases each). CDR1 is SGDLS, CDR2 YYNGEE, per germline. CDR3 length equals 14 residues. Trimming stripped 2 bases from V and 2 bases from J, with 8 bases between. The CDR3 sequence is CASSVGGAYNEQFF. The CDR3 DNA follows: TGTGCCAGCAGCGTCGGGGGCGCCTACAATGAGCAGTTCTTC.

This clonotype appeared a few times. The V call is TRBV20-1, the J call TRBJ1-1; D unclear. This CDR3 region has 13 residues. Trimming took 3 bases from V and 8 from J, leaving 16 bases between them. The germline CDR1 and CDR2 sequences are DFQATT and SNEGSKA (reference sequence). CDR3 sequence: CSASGIGPLEAFF. The CDR3 DNA reads TGCAGTGCTAGTGGTATCGGACCGCTCGAAGCTTTCTTT.

V is TRBV10-3 and J is TRBJ2-7, with D unresolved. Germline V gene sequence: CDR1 ENHRY, CDR2 SYGVKD. The CDR3 totals 14 residues. V was pared by 3 bases and J by 3 bases, with 12 bases between. CDR3 amino acids: CAISDERQYYEQYF. The CDR3 DNA reads as TGTGCCATCAGTGACGAACGACAATACTACGAGCAGTACTTC.

The sample holds a few counts of this clonotype. This chain uses TRBV30 with TRBJ2-5, with no clear D. The CDR3 consists of 14 residues. Trimming shortened V by 5 bases and J by 5 bases, and 18 bases separated the two germline ends. Germline values: CDR1 GTSNPN, CDR2 SVGIG (reference sequence). The CDR3 sequence is CAWDPLPTLETQYF. In nucleotides, the CDR3 is TGTGCCTGGGACCCCTTACCCACCCTGGAGACCCAGTACTTC.

The rearrangement uses TRBV6-4 and TRBJ2-1, with 8 bases identical to TRBD2. Trimming removed 2 bases from V and 8 bases from J; junction bases left unmatched: 8. The CDR3 has 15 residues. Per the germline V gene, CDR1 is MRHNA and CDR2 is SNTAGT. The CDR3 nucleotides are TGTGCCAGCAGTGACCGGGGGGGGCGGAGGGATGAGCAGTTCTTC. It codes for CASSDRGGRRDEQFF.

This clonotype was detected only a few times. In DNA form, the CDR3 reads TGTGCCAGCAGCCTCGGGGTTTTGGACAATGAGCAGTTCTTC. This encodes CASSLGVLDNEQFF. V and J are TRBV5-4 and TRBJ2-1; D is possibly TRBD2 (5 bases). With 4 bases removed from V and 5 bases from J, the gap between germline ends came to 13 bases. The CDR3 spans 14 residues. Germline V gene data show CDR1 as SGHNT and CDR2 as YYREEE (reference sequence).

This rearrangement joins TRBV19 to TRBJ2-7; D unclear. The CDR3 runs to 13 residues. Germline V gene lookup returns CDR1 LNHDA and CDR2 SQIVND (reference sequence). Trimming shortened V by 3 bases and J by 3 bases, and 9 bases separated the two germline ends. The DNA of the CDR3 is TGTGCCAGTAGTATCTCCGACAACTACGAGCAGTACTTC. Its translation: CASSISDNYEQYF. The variable domain in full, with the rest retrieved from reference TRBV19 and TRBJ2-7, is DGGITQSPKYLFRKEGQNVTLSCEQNLNHDAMYWYRQDPGQGLRLIYYSQIVNDFQKGDIAEGYSVSREKKESFPLTVTSAQKNPTAFYLCASSISDNYEQYFGPGTRLTVT.